This T cell receptor beta chain was sequenced during a study of chemoradiotherapy in HPV16-positive cancers. Study-wide points: Candidate HPV-specific clones and E7-related TCR motifs grew in tumor during treatment.

Generated by immunoSEQ multiplex PCR, the TCRdb table keeps only in-frame clones and is missing some. Here the sample spans roughly 2,000 clones, roughly 79% being singletons. As regards this clone: The antigen remains undetermined.

Samples were taken several times over chemoradiotherapy. Germline V gene lookup returns CDR1 SGHRS and CDR2 YFSETQ. The junction had 6 bases not matched to a gene; V was cut back by 4 bases and J by 2 bases. The CDR3 loop spans 16 amino acids. This sequence joins TRBV5-1 and TRBJ2-2; 9 bases fit TRBD2. The TCR was taken from a human donor with HPV-associated anogenital cancer. The sequencing used tumor tissue, collected from a patient who underwent chemoradiotherapy. The CDR3 DNA sequence: TGCGCCAGCAGCCAGACTAGCGGAGTAAACACCGGGGAGCTGTTTTTT. It is translated as CASSQTSGVNTGELFF.